The next 30 T cell receptor beta chains were all read from a single sample in a study of blood T cell repertoires in COVID-19. This table comes from immunoSEQ multiplex PCR, and its TCRdb copy is limited to in-frame clones, with some not included. In the table there are 200,000 to 300,000 clones, roughly 83% of which are singletons. Sample: PBMCs or T cells enriched from blood (not recorded which). These receptors came from a woman between 50 and 59 years old who had recovered from COVID-19.

This clone came up a few times. The chain couples TRBV28 to TRBJ1-1; TRBD1 matches 9 bases. Germline lookup yields CDR1 MDHEN and CDR2 SYDVKM. V shed 6 bases, J shed 0 bases, and the junction held 2 bases outside the gene matches. This CDR3 comprises 14 residues. In DNA form, the CDR3 reads TGTGCCAGCAGGACAGGGGGGGTGAACACTGAAGCTTTCTTT. Translation: CASRTGGVNTEAFF.

V gene TRBV6-2 or TRBV6-3 combines with J gene TRBJ2-3; tentative D call: TRBD2 (5 bases). Germline assignment: CDR1 MNHEY and CDR2 SVGEGT. The V gene lost 2 bases and the J gene lost 3 bases, with 18 bases spanning the gap. The CDR3 is 17 residues long. In DNA, the CDR3 is TGTGCCAGCAGTTACGAAGGCCGCCCCCGCGGGACAGATACGCAGTATTTT. Its translation is CASSYEGRPRGTDTQYF.

V usage is TRBV18 and J usage is TRBJ2-6, with D possibly matching TRBD1 (5 bases). The germline CDR1 and CDR2 sequences are KGHSH and LQKENI. The CDR3 has 15 amino acids. Between the trimmed V and J ends, which lost 3 bases and 1 base, there was a span of 7 bases. The CDR3 DNA is TGTGCCAGCTCACCCAGGGCTTCTGGGGCCAACGTCCTGACTTTC. Translating gives CASSPRASGANVLTF.

V gene TRBV6-4 combines with J gene TRBJ1-2; D might be TRBD1 (5 bases). V was pared by 2 bases and J by 4 bases, with 11 bases between. The CDR3 sequence is 14 residues long. Germline lookup yields CDR1 MRHNA and CDR2 SNTAGT. Here the CDR3 reads CASSDRGFGYGYTF. The CDR3, as DNA: TGTGCCAGCAGTGACCGGGGGTTTGGCTATGGCTACACCTTC.

The V call is TRBV18, the J call TRBJ1-2; D is unresolved. V lost 0 bases to trimming and J lost 6 bases, with 17 bases between them. CDR3 size: 16 residues. Germline V CDR1 and CDR2: KGHSH, LQKENI. CDR3 nucleotide sequence: TGTGCCAGCTCACCACCACGGGGAAGGAGGGAGAATGGCTACACCTTC. As protein: CASSPPRGRRENGYTF.

This chain links TRBV7-6 with TRBJ2-1; the match to TRBD1 covers 8 bases. This CDR3 spans 15 amino acids. Germline CDR1 reads SGHVS; CDR2 reads FNYEAQ. J lost 2 bases, V lost 3 bases, and 3 bases had no gene match. The CDR3 loop is CASSFRQGPYNEQFF. In DNA, the CDR3 is TGTGCCAGCAGCTTCCGACAGGGGCCCTACAATGAGCAGTTCTTC.

This chain links TRBV6-6 with TRBJ2-3, with D unclear. CDR3 size: 13 residues. Germline V lookup: CDR1 MNHNY, CDR2 SVGAGI (reference sequence). Trimming removed 4 bases at V and 6 bases at J, with 11 bases between. CDR3 nucleotide sequence: TGTGCCAGCAGTTTTCTTCTCTCTGATACGCAGTATTTT. Its translation is CASSFLLSDTQYF.

The chain has TRBV4-1 and TRBJ2-7; a possible D gene is TRBD2 (5 bases). V dropped 4 bases and J dropped 2 bases, with 9 bases sitting between them. Germline assignment: CDR1 MGHRA and CDR2 YSYEKL. This CDR3 is 13 amino acids long. CDR3 nucleotide sequence: TGCGCCAGCAGCCGCGACGGGACCTACGAGCAGTACTTC. This translates into CASSRDGTYEQYF.

This clone has a single count. In nucleotides, the CDR3 is TGTGCCAGCAGTATAGGGGAGGCTGAAGCTTTCTTT. Translating gives CASSIGEAEAFF. The V call is TRBV5-4, the J call TRBJ1-1; perhaps TRBD1 as D (5 bases). Per the germline V gene, CDR1 is SGHNT and CDR2 is YYREEE (reference sequence). The V end was cut by 5 bases, the J end by 6 bases, with 11 bases between. The CDR3 runs to 12 residues.

This rearrangement joins TRBV25-1 to TRBJ2-3, with TRBD2 identical over 8 bases. The CDR3 covers 16 residues. With V trimmed by 1 base and J by 2 bases, 5 bases remained unmatched. The germline gives CDR1 MGHDK, CDR2 SYGVNS. The CDR3 is CASSELAGGLTDTQYF. The CDR3 DNA is TGTGCCAGCAGTGAATTGGCGGGAGGACTCACAGATACGCAGTATTTT.

This chain uses TRBV4-2 with TRBJ2-7, with 14 bases identical to TRBD2. With V trimmed by 5 bases and J by 6 bases, 3 bases remained unmatched. The germline CDR1 and CDR2 sequences are LGHNA and YNFKEQ. This CDR3 contains 14 residues. The CDR3 loop reads CASSKGLAGAEQYF. CDR3 in DNA: TGTGCCAGCAGCAAGGGACTAGCGGGAGCCGAGCAGTACTTC.

V is TRBV5-1 and J is TRBJ2-6; a weak D match, TRBD1 (5 bases). Germline V gene sequence: CDR1 SGHRS, CDR2 YFSETQ. Trimming shortened V by 0 bases and J by 4 bases, and 14 bases separated the two germline ends. This CDR3 contains 17 residues. The CDR3 DNA sequence: TGCGCCAGCAGCTTGGACGGCGCAGGGCCCGGGGCCAACGTCCTGACTTTC. This gives the protein CASSLDGAGPGANVLTF.

The V call is TRBV4-1, the J call TRBJ1-4; TRBD1 agrees at 8 bases. V shed 3 bases, J shed 6 bases, and the junction held 6 bases outside the gene matches. Germline V CDR1 and CDR2: MGHRA, YSYEKL. The CDR3 loop spans 15 amino acids. The DNA for the CDR3 is TGCGCCAGCAGCCAGCGCACAGGGGGGGATGAAAAACTGTTTTTT. Translation: CASSQRTGGDEKLFF.

V usage is TRBV4-2 and J usage is TRBJ2-3; 13 positions match TRBD2. The CDR3 spans 16 residues. The V and J ends lost 2 bases and 4 bases, in that order; junction bases with no gene match: 3. Germline loops: CDR1 LGHNA, CDR2 YNFKEQ. The CDR3 region is CASSQRTSGSSDTQYF. As DNA, the CDR3 is TGTGCCAGCAGCCAAAGGACTAGCGGGAGCTCAGATACGCAGTATTTT.

The chain couples TRBV4-1 to TRBJ1-3, with D possibly matching TRBD1 (5 bases). The CDR3 loop spans 16 amino acids. Trimming left V 5 bases short and J 1 base short, with 15 bases between. In germline, CDR1 is MGHRA, CDR2 YSYEKL. Here the CDR3 reads CASSDRSGNSGNTIYF. Here the CDR3 DNA reads TGCGCCAGCAGCGACAGATCAGGGAATTCTGGAAACACCATATATTTT.

The V gene is TRBV18, the J gene TRBJ1-1, with D perhaps TRBD1 (5 bases). The CDR3 spans 13 residues. The V gene's germline CDR1 is KGHSH and CDR2 LQKENI. Trimming pared 8 bases from V and 1 base from J, leaving 11 bases between. CDR3 region: CASLPQGNTEAFF. The CDR3 bases are TGTGCCAGCCTTCCTCAGGGGAACACTGAAGCTTTCTTT.

This clone has just a few counts. This chain connects TRBV9 to TRBJ1-2; 7 bases are shared with TRBD1. J lost 5 bases, V lost 2 bases, and 6 bases had no gene match. The CDR3 sequence is 14 residues long. CDR1 and CDR2 (germline): SGDLS, YYNGEE. The CDR3 sequence is CASSVTGQFYGYTF. DNA for the CDR3: TGTGCCAGCAGCGTTACGGGACAGTTTTATGGCTACACCTTC.

This chain links TRBV12-3 or TRBV12-4 with TRBJ2-5; perhaps TRBD1 as D (5 bases). The CDR3 runs to 12 residues. Trimming left V 7 bases short and J 0 bases short, with 6 bases between. CDR3 nucleotides: TGTGCCAGCAACAGGTACCAAGAGACCCAGTACTTC. Translated, it gives CASNRYQETQYF.

The rearrangement links TRBV10-3 to TRBJ2-1, with 14 bases matching TRBD2. With V trimmed by 6 bases and J by 1 base, 2 bases remained unmatched. Germline CDR1 reads ENHRY; CDR2 reads SYGVKD. There are 16 residues in the CDR3. CDR3: CAISGLAGGSYNEQFF. CDR3 nucleotides: TGTGCCATCAGCGGACTAGCGGGAGGATCCTACAATGAGCAGTTCTTC.

The V gene is TRBV7-9, the J gene TRBJ1-3; D may be TRBD1 (5 bases). Trimming cost V 0 bases and J 4 bases, with 13 bases left between them. Germline V gene lookup returns CDR1 SEHNR and CDR2 FQNEAQ (reference sequence). The CDR3 spans 16 residues. In DNA form, the CDR3 reads TGTGCCAGCAGCTTAGCTCAGCCAGGGCGGGGAAACACCATATATTTT. Its translation: CASSLAQPGRGNTIYF. Using reference TRBV7-9 and TRBJ1-3 for the parts outside the CDR3, the full variable domain is DTGVSQNPRHKITKRGQNVTFRCDPISEHNRLYWYRQTLGQGPEFLTYFQNEAQLEKSRLLSDRFSAERPKGSFSTLEIQRTEQGDSAMYLCASSLAQPGRGNTIYFGEGSWLTVV.

The sample holds a few counts of this clone. The CDR3 DNA reads as TGTGCCAGCAGCTTGCGGGTTGGTAGGGGGCTTTACACTGAAGCTTTCTTT. It translates to CASSLRVGRGLYTEAFF. V gene TRBV5-8 combines with J gene TRBJ1-1; 7 bases agree with TRBD1. V gave up 1 base and J gave up 3 bases; unmatched junction bases: 12. This CDR3 has 17 residues. The V gene's germline CDR1 is SGHTS and CDR2 YDEGEE. The variable domain in full, completed from reference TRBV5-8 and TRBJ1-1, reads EAGVTQSPTHLIKTRGQQATLRCSPISGHTSVYWYQQALGLGLQFLLWYDEGEERNRGNFPPRFSGRQFPNYSSELNVNALELEDSALYLCASSLRVGRGLYTEAFFGQGTRLTVV.

V gene TRBV29-1 combines with J gene TRBJ2-7, with 7 bases fitting TRBD1. CDR1 SQVTM and CDR2 ANQGSEA come from the germline V gene. CDR3 length equals 11 residues. V shed 7 bases and J 3 bases; nucleotides not matched to a gene: 3. The CDR3 loop is CSAGQDYEQYF. CDR3 nucleotide sequence: TGCAGCGCAGGACAGGACTACGAGCAGTACTTC.

The chain employs TRBV29-1 and TRBJ1-2; D remains ambiguous. The CDR3 length is 11 residues. V shed 3 bases and J shed 5 bases, with 7 bases lying between them. Germline V gene sequence: CDR1 SQVTM, CDR2 ANQGSEA. CDR3 region: CSVDLRYGYTF. The CDR3 region has the DNA TGCAGCGTTGATCTTCGGTATGGCTACACCTTC. Complete variable domain (other parts from reference TRBV29-1 and TRBJ1-2): SAVISQKPSRDICQRGTSLTIQCQVDSQVTMMFWYRQQPGQSLTLIATANQGSEATYESGFVIDKFPISRPNLTFSTLTVSNMSPEDSSIYLCSVDLRYGYTFGSGTRLTVV.

This rearrangement joins TRBV4-1 to TRBJ1-3; D may be TRBD1 (5 bases). Germline V lookup: CDR1 MGHRA, CDR2 YSYEKL. The CDR3 runs to 15 residues. The V gene lost 1 base and the J gene lost 3 bases, with 10 bases spanning the gap. Written as DNA, the CDR3 is TGCGCCAGCAGCCAAGGCCTGCAGGGTGGAAACACCATATATTTT. Its protein is CASSQGLQGGNTIYF.

V usage is TRBV7-8 and J usage is TRBJ1-2; D is perhaps TRBD1 (6 bases). The CDR3 is 15 residues long. Trimming stripped 4 bases from V and 2 bases from J, with 14 bases between. Germline CDR1 is SGHVS and CDR2 is FQNEAQ. In nucleotides, the CDR3 is TGTGCCAGCAGCTCAGTAGGACAGTCGAACTATGGCTACACCTTC. It translates to CASSSVGQSNYGYTF.

The V gene is TRBV5-1, the J gene TRBJ1-1; D call uncertain. V was cut by 2 bases and J by 0 bases, with 11 bases left in between. This CDR3 has 15 amino acids. Per the germline V gene, CDR1 is SGHRS and CDR2 is YFSETQ. The CDR3 DNA sequence: TGCGCCAGCAGCTTAGATCCACTGATGAACACTGAAGCTTTCTTT. Amino acids: CASSLDPLMNTEAFF.

The gene calls are TRBV30 and TRBJ1-2; TRBD1 aligns across 8 bases. The germline CDR1 and CDR2 sequences are GTSNPN and SVGIG (reference sequence). This CDR3 spans 13 amino acids. The junction had 6 bases not matched to a gene; V was cut back by 3 bases and J by 6 bases. The DNA for the CDR3 is TGTGCCTGGAGCCGGGACAGGAACGATGGCTACACCTTC. Its protein product is CAWSRDRNDGYTF.

The gene calls are TRBV6-5 and TRBJ1-6; possibly TRBD1 for D (6 bases). Trimming shortened V by 0 bases and J by 5 bases, and 8 bases separated the two germline ends. Germline V lookup: CDR1 MNHEY, CDR2 SVGAGI. CDR3 length equals 15 residues. CDR3 in amino acids: CASSYSTGNNSPLHF. In DNA, the CDR3 is TGTGCCAGCAGTTACTCGACAGGAAATAATTCACCCCTCCACTTT.

V gene TRBV4-2 combines with J gene TRBJ2-3; possible D gene TRBD1, 6 bases. The V gene's germline CDR1 is LGHNA and CDR2 YNFKEQ. The ends were cut back, 8 bases at V and 2 bases at J, with 20 bases in the middle. This CDR3 has 16 residues. The DNA of the CDR3 is TGTGCCAGCGGACAACGGATTCAGGGGTACACAGATACGCAGTATTTT. It translates to CASGQRIQGYTDTQYF.

CDR3 nucleotides: TGTGCCAGCATCGGGGGAACCGGGGAGCTGTTTTTT. It yields the protein CASIGGTGELFF. The chain combines TRBV3-1 (or the pseudogene TRBV3-2) with TRBJ2-2; TRBD2 might be the D (6 bases). Trimming removed 7 bases from V and 5 bases from J, with 8 bases in between. Germline CDR1 is LGHDT and CDR2 is YNNKEL (reference sequence). This CDR3 is built from 12 residues.